The rows below give T cell receptor beta chains drawn from one sample of a study of post-analysis software for immune sequencing data. TCRdb passed the PCR reads through MiXCR, listing each CDR3 protein once. In the table there are hundreds of thousands of distinct CDR3 sequences, less than 35% of which are singletons. The sample taken for sequencing was blood. The receptors derive from a girl between 5 and 17 years old with multiple sclerosis. Both conserved end residues are part of each CDR3. A D gene is named only where the DNA matches it firmly. Where a row states a size, it is once, few, many or the class of an expanded clone; other rows omit it.

j_call d_call clone_size v_call cdr3_nt cdr3_aa
TRBJ1-1 - few TRBV5-1 TGCGCCAGCAGCTTGGTAGAGGGAGAAGCTTTCTTT CASSLVEGEAFF
TRBJ1-4 - - TRBV5-5 TGTGCCAGCAGCTCCTGGCCTACGCCGGGACGGGCGAATGAAAAACTGTTTTTT CASSSWPTPGRANEKLFF
TRBJ1-2 - few TRBV12-3/TRBV12-4 TGTGCCAGCAGTCCCGGGATTTCCTATGGCTACACCTTC CASSPGISYGYTF
TRBJ2-7 TRBD1 - TRBV29-1 TGCAGCGTAAACGCAGGGGGCGGTTACGAGCAGTACTTC CSVNAGGGYEQYF
TRBJ1-1 - few TRBV29-1 TGCAGCGTTGGAGCTGCCGCTTTCTTT CSVGAAAFF
TRBJ2-1 - few TRBV27 TGTGCCAGCAGCCCTAGGGCGGGACAGCTCTACAATGAGCAGTTCTTC CASSPRAGQLYNEQFF
TRBJ2-3 - - TRBV7-2 TGTGCCAGCAGCCGACCCCTAGTCACAGATACGCAGTATTTT CASSRPLVTDTQYF
TRBJ2-7 TRBD2 many TRBV10-3 TGTGCCATCAGTCCTTCGGGACTAGCGGGAGGCGAGCAGTACTTC CAISPSGLAGGEQYF
TRBJ1-2 - few TRBV6-2/TRBV6-3 TGTGCCAGCAGTTACAGGGGCGAAGCTGGCTACACCTTC CASSYRGEAGYTF
TRBJ2-1 TRBD2 few TRBV4-3 TGCGCCAGCAGCCAACTAAGACTAGCAGCGTCCAATGAGCAGTTCTTC CASSQLRLAASNEQFF
TRBJ2-7 TRBD1 few TRBV20-1 TGCAGTGCTAGAGCTCAAAGACAGGGTCGGTACGAGCAGTACTTC CSARAQRQGRYEQYF
TRBJ2-1 TRBD2 - TRBV3-1 TGTGCCAGCAGCCAAGACAGACTAGCCCCAGGGGAGCAGTTCTTC CASSQDRLAPGEQFF
TRBJ2-1 - few TRBV2 TGTGCCAGATCGGGGAGAGGGACCTACTACAATGAGCAGTTCTTC CARSGRGTYYNEQFF
TRBJ2-1 - - TRBV7-2 TGTGCCAGCAGCTCCGACCCCCGCTCCTACAATGAGCAGTTCTTC CASSSDPRSYNEQFF
TRBJ2-7 TRBD2 - TRBV20-1 TGCAGTGCAAACTACCCGGGACTAGCGGGAGGGACGTACGAGCAGTACTTC CSANYPGLAGGTYEQYF
TRBJ1-4 - - TRBV27 TGTGCCAGCAGTCTACGGGGAATGTCTAATGAAAAACTGTTTTTT CASSLRGMSNEKLFF
TRBJ1-5 - - TRBV5-1 TGCGCCAGCAGCTTGGAATCGGGTAGACAGCCCCAGCATTTT CASSLESGRQPQHF
TRBJ2-1 TRBD2 - TRBV7-2 TGTGCCAGCAGCTTAGTACCTACTAGCGGGATCAACGGCAATGAGCAGTTCTTC CASSLVPTSGINGNEQFF
TRBJ2-7 TRBD2 many TRBV20-1 TGCAGTGCTAGAGACGGAGCTAGCGGGGGCTACGAGCAGTACTTC CSARDGASGGYEQYF
TRBJ2-1 TRBD1 few TRBV9 TGTGCCAGCAGCGTAGTCGGGACAGACTCCTACAATGAGCAGTTCTTC CASSVVGTDSYNEQFF
TRBJ1-2 - - TRBV14 TGTGCCAGCAGCCAAGTCGTCCGTGTGGACTATGGCTACACCTTC CASSQVVRVDYGYTF
TRBJ2-7 - many TRBV29-1 TGCAGCGTTGTAACGGGCAACTACGAGCAGTACTTC CSVVTGNYEQYF
TRBJ2-5 - - TRBV21-1 TGTGCCAGCAGCATCCAAGGGACGGACGAAAAGACCCAGTACTTC CASSIQGTDEKTQYF
TRBJ2-3 - few TRBV4-3 TGCGCCAGCAGCCAAGATGGCTTCTCTAGCACAGATACGCAGTATTTT CASSQDGFSSTDTQYF
TRBJ1-2 - - TRBV29-1 TGCAGCGCCGGAAGAGGGACGGACGATTATGGCTACACCTTC CSAGRGTDDYGYTF
TRBJ2-3 - once TRBV20-1 TGCAGTCCCGAGAGATATACGCAGTATTTT CSPERYTQYF
TRBJ2-7 - few TRBV28 TGTGCCAGCAGCTACCCCCACGAGCAGTACTTC CASSYPHEQYF
TRBJ2-7 - few TRBV4-1 TGCGCCAGCAGCCAAGAGCCTGAGGGTGCCCCTTCCTACGAGCAGTACTTC CASSQEPEGAPSYEQYF
TRBJ2-5 - - TRBV9 TGTGCCAGCAGCGTCCACTCCGCCCGGGAGACCCAGTACTTC CASSVHSARETQYF
TRBJ2-7 - - TRBV9 TGTGCCAGCAGCGTAGATATGGGGGCGCGAAGGTACGAGCAGTACTTC CASSVDMGARRYEQYF
TRBJ2-7 - many TRBV29-1 TGCAGCGTTGAAGGGGGGAACTCCTACGAGCAGTACTTC CSVEGGNSYEQYF
TRBJ2-1 TRBD2 many TRBV29-1 TGCAGCGTTGTTCTAGCGGGAGTGGGTAGTGAGCAGTTCTTC CSVVLAGVGSEQFF
TRBJ1-4 - - TRBV6-6 TGTGCCAGCAGTTGGGCAGTTGTGATCAGTGAAAAACTGTTTTTT CASSWAVVISEKLFF
TRBJ2-7 - - TRBV3-1 TGTGCCAGCAGCCAGGTTCCCGAAGGGGAGCAGTACTTC CASSQVPEGEQYF
TRBJ1-5 - - TRBV6-6 TGTGCCAGCAGTGTCGTGGGTAGCAATCAGCCCCAGCATTTT CASSVVGSNQPQHF
TRBJ2-7 - once TRBV20-1 TGCGGTGCTAGAGCGGGCAGCCCCTACGAGCAGTACTTC CGARAGSPYEQYF
TRBJ2-1 - few TRBV7-2 TGTGCCAGCAGCTTAGTTGTGGGGACGGGCTACAATGAGCAGTTCTTC CASSLVVGTGYNEQFF
TRBJ1-1 - few TRBV10-3 TGTGCCATCCGGGTCTCGCGGGGGATGCACACTGAAGCTTTCTTT CAIRVSRGMHTEAFF
TRBJ1-2 - few TRBV7-2 TGTGCCAGCAGCTTATACAGGCACAACTATGGCTACACCTTC CASSLYRHNYGYTF
TRBJ2-3 TRBD1 - TRBV7-9 TGTGCCAGCATCCTGACAGGGAGTGCGACAGATACGCAGTATTTT CASILTGSATDTQYF
TRBJ2-5 - many TRBV20-1 TGCAGTGCTCTACGGACGGGTGAGACCCAGTACTTC CSALRTGETQYF
TRBJ2-5 - - TRBV2 TGTGCCAGCAGTGAAAGTAGCCAGACCCAGTACTTC CASSESSQTQYF
TRBJ2-3 - - TRBV5-1 TGCGCCAGCAGCTCTCGATGGATTTCCGACACAGATACGCAGTATTTT CASSSRWISDTDTQYF
TRBJ2-3 - - TRBV9 TGTGCCAGCAGCTCGTCGAACACAGATACGCAGTATTTT CASSSSNTDTQYF
TRBJ2-1 TRBD2 - TRBV20-1 TGCAGTGCCCTCACCCTGGCTAGCGGGGGGCAGTTCTTC CSALTLASGGQFF
TRBJ1-1 - - TRBV4-1 TGCGCCAGCAGCCAAGTGGGTTTTACTGAAGCTTTCTTT CASSQVGFTEAFF
TRBJ2-1 TRBD2 few TRBV20-1 TGCAGTGCTAGACCTACCCCGGGACTAGCGGGGTTCGGCTACAATGAGCAGTTCTTC CSARPTPGLAGFGYNEQFF
TRBJ2-7 TRBD2 - TRBV5-1 TGCGCCAGCAGCCCAGGACTAGCGGGGTACAATGAGCAGTACTTC CASSPGLAGYNEQYF
TRBJ2-7 TRBD2 few TRBV7-9 TGTGCCAGCAGCTTAGACGCGCGCGGGAGTTCTGAGCAGTACTTC CASSLDARGSSEQYF
TRBJ2-3 TRBD2 many TRBV29-1 TGCAGCGTTGAGGTCCCTAGCGGGAGCCCAGATACGCAGTATTTT CSVEVPSGSPDTQYF
TRBJ2-7 TRBD2 - TRBV7-2 TGTGCCAGCAGCTCACGATTAGGCCCAAAGGGCGGGAGTGAGGGGTACGAGCAGTACTTC CASSSRLGPKGGSEGYEQYF
TRBJ2-7 - few TRBV20-1 TGCAGTGCTAGGGAGGACAGCAACTACGAGCAGTACTTC CSAREDSNYEQYF
TRBJ2-1 TRBD2 - TRBV14 TGTGCCAGCAGCCAAGACGCCCGATTGGCGGGAGTCCGTAATGAGCAGTTCTTC CASSQDARLAGVRNEQFF
TRBJ2-7 - - TRBV29-1 TGCAGCGTTGCGGCGGGGGCCGAGCAGTACTTC CSVAAGAEQYF
TRBJ1-4 - - TRBV20-1 TGCAGTGCTAGCCAAGGGGCTGCAACTAATGAAAAACTGTTTTTT CSASQGAATNEKLFF
TRBJ2-1 TRBD2 - TRBV11-2 TGTGCCAGCAGCTTAGTCGGTGCGGGAGGGCCGGATGAGCAGTTCTTC CASSLVGAGGPDEQFF